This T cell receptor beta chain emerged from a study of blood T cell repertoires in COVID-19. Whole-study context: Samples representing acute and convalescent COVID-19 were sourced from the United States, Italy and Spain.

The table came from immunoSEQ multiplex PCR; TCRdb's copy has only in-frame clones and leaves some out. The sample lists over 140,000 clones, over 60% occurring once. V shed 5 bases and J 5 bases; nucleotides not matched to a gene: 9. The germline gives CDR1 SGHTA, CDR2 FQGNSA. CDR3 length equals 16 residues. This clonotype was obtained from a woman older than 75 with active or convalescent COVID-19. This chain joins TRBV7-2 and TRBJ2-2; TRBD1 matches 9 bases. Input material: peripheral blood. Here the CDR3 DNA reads TGTGCCAGCAGCCATTGGGGACAGGGCACGACCGGGGAGCTGTTTTTT. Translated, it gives CASSHWGQGTTGELFF.